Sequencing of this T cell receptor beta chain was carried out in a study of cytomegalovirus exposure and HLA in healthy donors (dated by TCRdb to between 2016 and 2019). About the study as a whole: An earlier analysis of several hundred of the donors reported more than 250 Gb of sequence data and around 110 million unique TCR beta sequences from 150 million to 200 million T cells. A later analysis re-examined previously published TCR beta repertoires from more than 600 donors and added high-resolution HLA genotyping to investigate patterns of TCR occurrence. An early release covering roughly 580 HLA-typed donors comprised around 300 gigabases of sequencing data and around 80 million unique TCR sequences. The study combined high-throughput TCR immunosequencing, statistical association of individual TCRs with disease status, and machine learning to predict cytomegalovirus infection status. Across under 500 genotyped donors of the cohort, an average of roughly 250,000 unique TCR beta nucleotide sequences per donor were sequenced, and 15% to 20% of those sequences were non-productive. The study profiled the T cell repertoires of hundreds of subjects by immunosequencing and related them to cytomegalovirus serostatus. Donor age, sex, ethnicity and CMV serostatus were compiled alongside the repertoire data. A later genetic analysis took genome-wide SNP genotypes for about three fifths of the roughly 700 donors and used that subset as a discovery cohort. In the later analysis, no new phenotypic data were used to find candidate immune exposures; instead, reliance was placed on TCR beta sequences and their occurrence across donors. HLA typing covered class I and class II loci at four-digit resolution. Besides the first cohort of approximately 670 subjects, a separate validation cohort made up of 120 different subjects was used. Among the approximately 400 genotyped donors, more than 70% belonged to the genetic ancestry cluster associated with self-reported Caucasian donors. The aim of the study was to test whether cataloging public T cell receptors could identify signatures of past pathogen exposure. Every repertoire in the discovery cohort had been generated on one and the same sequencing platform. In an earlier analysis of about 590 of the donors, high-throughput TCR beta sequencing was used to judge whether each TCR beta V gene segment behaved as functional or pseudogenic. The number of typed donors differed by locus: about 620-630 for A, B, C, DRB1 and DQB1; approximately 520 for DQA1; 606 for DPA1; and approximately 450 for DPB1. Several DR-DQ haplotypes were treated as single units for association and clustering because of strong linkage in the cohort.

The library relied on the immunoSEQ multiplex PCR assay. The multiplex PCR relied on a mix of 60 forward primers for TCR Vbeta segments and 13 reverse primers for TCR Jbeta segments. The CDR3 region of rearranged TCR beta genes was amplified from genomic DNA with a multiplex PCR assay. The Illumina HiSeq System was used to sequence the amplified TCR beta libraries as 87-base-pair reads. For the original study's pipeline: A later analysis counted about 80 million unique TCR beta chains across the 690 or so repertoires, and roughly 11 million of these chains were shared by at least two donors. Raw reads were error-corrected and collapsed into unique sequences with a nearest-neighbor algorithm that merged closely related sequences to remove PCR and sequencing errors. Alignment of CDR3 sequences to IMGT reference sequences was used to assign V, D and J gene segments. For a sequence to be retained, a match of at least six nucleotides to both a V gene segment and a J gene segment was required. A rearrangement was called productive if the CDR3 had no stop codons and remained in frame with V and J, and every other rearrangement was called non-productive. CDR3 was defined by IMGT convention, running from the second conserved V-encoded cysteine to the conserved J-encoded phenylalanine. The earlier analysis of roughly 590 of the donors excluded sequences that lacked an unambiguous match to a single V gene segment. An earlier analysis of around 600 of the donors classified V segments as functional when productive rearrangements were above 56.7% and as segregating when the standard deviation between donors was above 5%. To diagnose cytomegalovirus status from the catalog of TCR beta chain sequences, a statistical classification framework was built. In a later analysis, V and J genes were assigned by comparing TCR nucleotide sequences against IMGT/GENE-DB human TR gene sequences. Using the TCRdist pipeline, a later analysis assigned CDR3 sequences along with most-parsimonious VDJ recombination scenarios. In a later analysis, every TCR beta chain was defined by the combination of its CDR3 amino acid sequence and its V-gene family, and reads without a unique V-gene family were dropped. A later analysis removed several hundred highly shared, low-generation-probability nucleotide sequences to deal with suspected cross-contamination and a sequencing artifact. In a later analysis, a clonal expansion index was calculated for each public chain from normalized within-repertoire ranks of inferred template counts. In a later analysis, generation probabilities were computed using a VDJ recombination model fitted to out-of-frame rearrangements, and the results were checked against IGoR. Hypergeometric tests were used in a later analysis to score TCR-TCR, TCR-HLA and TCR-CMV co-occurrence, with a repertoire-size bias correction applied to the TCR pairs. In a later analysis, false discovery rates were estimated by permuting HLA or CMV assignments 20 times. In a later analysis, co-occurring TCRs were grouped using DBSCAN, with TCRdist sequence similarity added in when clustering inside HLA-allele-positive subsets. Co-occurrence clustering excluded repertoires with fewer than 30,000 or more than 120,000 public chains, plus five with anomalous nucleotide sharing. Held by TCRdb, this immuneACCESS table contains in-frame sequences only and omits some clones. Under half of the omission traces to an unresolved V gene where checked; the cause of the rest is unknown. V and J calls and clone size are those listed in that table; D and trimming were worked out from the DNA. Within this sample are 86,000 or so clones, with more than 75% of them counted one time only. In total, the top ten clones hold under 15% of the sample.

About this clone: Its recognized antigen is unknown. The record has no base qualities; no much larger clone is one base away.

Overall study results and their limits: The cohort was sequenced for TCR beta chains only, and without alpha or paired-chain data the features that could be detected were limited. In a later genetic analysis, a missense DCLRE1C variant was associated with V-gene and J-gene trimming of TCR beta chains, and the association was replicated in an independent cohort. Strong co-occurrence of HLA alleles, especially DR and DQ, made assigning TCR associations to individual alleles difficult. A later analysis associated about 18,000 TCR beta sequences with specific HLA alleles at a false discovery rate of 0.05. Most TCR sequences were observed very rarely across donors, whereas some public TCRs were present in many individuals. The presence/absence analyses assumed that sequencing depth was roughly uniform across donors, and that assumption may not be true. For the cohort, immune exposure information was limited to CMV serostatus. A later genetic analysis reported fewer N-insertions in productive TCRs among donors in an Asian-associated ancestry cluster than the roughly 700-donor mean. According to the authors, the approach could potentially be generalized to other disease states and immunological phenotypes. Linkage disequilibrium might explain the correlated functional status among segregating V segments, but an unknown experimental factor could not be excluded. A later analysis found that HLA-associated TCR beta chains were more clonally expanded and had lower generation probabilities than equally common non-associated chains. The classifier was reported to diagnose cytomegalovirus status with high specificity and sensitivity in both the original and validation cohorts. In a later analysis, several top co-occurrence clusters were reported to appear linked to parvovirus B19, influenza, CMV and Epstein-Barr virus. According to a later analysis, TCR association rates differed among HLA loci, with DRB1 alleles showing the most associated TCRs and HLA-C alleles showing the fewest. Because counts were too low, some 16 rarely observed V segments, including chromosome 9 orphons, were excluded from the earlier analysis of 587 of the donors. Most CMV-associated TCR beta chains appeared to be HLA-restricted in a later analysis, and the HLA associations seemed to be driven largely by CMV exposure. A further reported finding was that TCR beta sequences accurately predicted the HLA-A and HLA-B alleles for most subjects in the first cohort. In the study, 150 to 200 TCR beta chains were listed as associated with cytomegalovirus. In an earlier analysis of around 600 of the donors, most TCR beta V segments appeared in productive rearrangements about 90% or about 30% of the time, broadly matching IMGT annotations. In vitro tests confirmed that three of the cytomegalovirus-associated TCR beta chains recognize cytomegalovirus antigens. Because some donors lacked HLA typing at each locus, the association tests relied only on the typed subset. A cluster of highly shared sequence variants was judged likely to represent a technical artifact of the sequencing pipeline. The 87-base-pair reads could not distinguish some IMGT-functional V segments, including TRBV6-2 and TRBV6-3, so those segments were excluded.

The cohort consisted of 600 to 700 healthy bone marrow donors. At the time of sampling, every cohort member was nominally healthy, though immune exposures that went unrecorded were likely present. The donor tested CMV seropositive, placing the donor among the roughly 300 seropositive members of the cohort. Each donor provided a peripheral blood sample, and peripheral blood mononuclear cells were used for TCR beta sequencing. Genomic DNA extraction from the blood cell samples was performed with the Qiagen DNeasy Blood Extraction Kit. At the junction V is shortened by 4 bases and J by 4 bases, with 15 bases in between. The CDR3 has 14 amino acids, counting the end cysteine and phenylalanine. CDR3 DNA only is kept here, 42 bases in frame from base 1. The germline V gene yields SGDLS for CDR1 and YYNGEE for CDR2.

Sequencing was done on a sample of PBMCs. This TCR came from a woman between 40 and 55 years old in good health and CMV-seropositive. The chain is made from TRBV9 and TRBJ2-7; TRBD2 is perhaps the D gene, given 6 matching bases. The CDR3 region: CASSPRLESYEQYF. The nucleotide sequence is TGTGCCAGCAGCCCCCGACTAGAATCATACGAGCAGTACTTC.